What follows are 11 T cell receptor beta chains derived from one specimen sequenced in a study of a mutant IDH1 vaccine in newly diagnosed glioma. Time point of the sample: week 5, during vaccination. A 20-mer mutant IDH1 peptide at 300 ug was injected subcutaneously with topical imiquimod. No antigen has been assigned to these receptors. Sequenced by immunoSEQ multiplex PCR; TCRdb stores in-frame clones only, minus some. Among 75,000 to 85,000 clones listed, 90% to 95% were seen once. The starting material was PBMCs, obtained from a glioma patient whose treatment included an IDH1 peptide vaccine. The receptors stem from a woman between 45 and 65 years old with glioma.

The rearrangement joins TRBV2 to TRBJ2-2; 9 bases match TRBD1. The CDR3 length is 18 residues. Per the germline V gene, CDR1 is SNHLY and CDR2 is FYNNEI. V was pared by 3 bases and J by 6 bases, with 14 bases of the junction left unmatched. CDR3 loop: CASSEPLGETGGPGELFF. The CDR3 bases are TGTGCCAGCAGTGAGCCCCTTGGGGAGACAGGGGGACCCGGGGAGCTGTTTTTT.

Written as DNA, the CDR3 is TGTGCCAGCACCAGGACTAGCGAGAAAGGCTACGAGCAGTACTTC. Amino acid sequence: CASTRTSEKGYEQYF. This chain joins TRBV28 and TRBJ2-7; 9 positions agree with TRBD2. Germline CDR1 is MDHEN and CDR2 is SYDVKM. Losses at the gene ends were 7 bases for V and 3 bases for J; bases not matched to a gene: 10. The CDR3 consists of 15 residues.

The rearrangement joins TRBV5-1 to TRBJ2-2; D is unresolved. V was cut by 4 bases and J by 0 bases, with 7 bases left in between. CDR1 and CDR2 (germline): SGHRS, YFSETQ. The CDR3 spans 14 residues. This CDR3 reads CASSPLTNTGELFF. The CDR3 nucleotides are TGCGCCAGCAGCCCGTTAACGAACACCGGGGAGCTGTTTTTT.

This CDR3 is CASFDPACPGTSKETQYF. As DNA, the CDR3 is TGTGCCAGTTTCGACCCTGCTTGCCCGGGCACAAGTAAAGAGACCCAGTACTTC. V gene TRBV25-1 combines with J gene TRBJ2-5, with D unclear. The CDR3 is made up of 18 amino acids. V was trimmed by 9 bases and J by 3 bases, leaving 29 bases between them. CDR1 and CDR2 from the germline V gene are MGHDK and SYGVNS.

In its sample, this clone was seen a few times. The chain joins TRBV27 to TRBJ1-2, with D possibly being TRBD1 (6 bases). Germline CDR1 reads MNHEY; CDR2 reads SMNVEV (reference sequence). The V and J ends lost 4 bases and 2 bases respectively, with 11 bases between them. The CDR3 consists of 14 residues. The CDR3 nucleotides are TGTGCCAGCAGTTACCGACAGGAGAACTATGGCTACACCTTC. Translating gives CASSYRQENYGYTF.

This clone was seen a single time. The chain combines TRBV6-1 with TRBJ1-1; D may be TRBD1 (5 bases). Per germline, CDR1 MNHNS and CDR2 SASEGT. There are 13 residues in the CDR3. Between the trimmed V and J ends, which lost 6 bases and 0 bases, there was a span of 8 bases. CDR3 loop: CASRGVLNTEAFF. CDR3 bases: TGTGCCAGCAGGGGGGTCTTGAACACTGAAGCTTTCTTT.

V and J are TRBV25-1 and TRBJ2-5, with D perhaps TRBD1 or TRBD2 (6 bases each). The CDR3 runs to 16 residues. V was cut by 1 base and J by 2 bases, with 14 bases left in between. Per the germline V gene, CDR1 is MGHDK and CDR2 is SYGVNS. The CDR3 nucleotides are TGTGCCAGCAGTGAATCGGGCAGGGGAGGTCAAGAGACCCAGTACTTC. As protein: CASSESGRGGQETQYF.

This clone was found a few times. V gene TRBV27 combines with J gene TRBJ2-7; D not resolved. The CDR3 covers 14 residues. Germline lookup yields CDR1 MNHEY and CDR2 SMNVEV (reference sequence). With 2 bases removed from V and 0 bases from J, the gap between germline ends came to 8 bases. The DNA for the CDR3 is TGTGCCAGCAGTTTACGAGGAGACTCCTACGAGCAGTACTTC. It translates to CASSLRGDSYEQYF.

The chain joins TRBV6-5 to TRBJ2-2, with 7 bases fitting TRBD2. V lost 5 bases to trimming and J lost 3 bases; unmatched junction nucleotides: 6. Germline V gene sequence: CDR1 MNHEY, CDR2 SVGAGI. CDR3 length equals 15 residues. CDR3 bases: TGTGCCAGCAGTCCCAGACTAGCAGACACCGGGGAGCTGTTTTTT. It is translated as CASSPRLADTGELFF.

The rearrangement uses TRBV25-1 and TRBJ2-5; 7 bases fit TRBD1. Trimming removed 3 bases from V and 5 bases from J; junction bases left unmatched: 12. The CDR3 has 16 amino acids. CDR1 and CDR2 from the germline V gene are MGHDK and SYGVNS. The CDR3 bases are TGTGCCAGCAGTGATCGGATCACAGGGGTCGGGGAGACCCAGTACTTC. This encodes CASSDRITGVGETQYF.

This clone was observed once. The chain joins TRBV28 to TRBJ2-7, with TRBD2 as a possible D gene (6 bases). Germline V CDR1 and CDR2: MDHEN, SYDVKM. With 4 bases removed from V and 3 bases from J, the gap between germline ends came to 10 bases. The CDR3 spans 13 residues. This CDR3 is CASSSGLIYEQYF. The CDR3 DNA is TGTGCCAGCAGTTCGGGACTTATCTACGAGCAGTACTTC. Full variable domain (rest looked up from reference TRBV28 and TRBJ2-7): DVKVTQSSRYLVKRTGEKVFLECVQDMDHENMFWYRQDPGLGLRLIYFSYDVKMKEKGDIPEGYSVSREKKERFSLILESASTNQTSMYLCASSSGLIYEQYFGPGTRLTVT.